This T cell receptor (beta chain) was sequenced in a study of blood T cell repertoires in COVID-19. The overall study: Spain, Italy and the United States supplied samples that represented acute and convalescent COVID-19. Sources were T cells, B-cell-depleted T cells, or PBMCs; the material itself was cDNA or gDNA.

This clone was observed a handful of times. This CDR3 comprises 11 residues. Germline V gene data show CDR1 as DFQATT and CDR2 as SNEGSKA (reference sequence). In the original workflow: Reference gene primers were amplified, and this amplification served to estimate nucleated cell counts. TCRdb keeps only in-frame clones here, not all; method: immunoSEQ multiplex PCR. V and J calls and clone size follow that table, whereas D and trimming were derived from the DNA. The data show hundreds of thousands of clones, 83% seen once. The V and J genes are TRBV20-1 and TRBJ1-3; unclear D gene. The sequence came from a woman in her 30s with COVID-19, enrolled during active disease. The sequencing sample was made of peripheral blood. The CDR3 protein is CSQHYGNTIYF. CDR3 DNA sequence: TGCAGCCAACATTATGGAAACACCATATATTTT.